This T cell receptor (beta chain) was observed in a study of cytomegalovirus exposure and HLA in healthy donors. On the study more broadly: A subsequent analysis stated that the approximately 120 validation repertoires were run on the same platform as the roughly 670 first-cohort repertoires. Study conclusions and caveats: Generally TCR sequences proved uncommon, though certain public TCRs appeared in numerous donors. In vitro testing confirmed a few CMV-associated chains as specific for CMV antigens.

Turning to this clone: The antigen remains unidentified.

V dropped 8 bases and J dropped 1; count of bases not matched to a gene: 4. CDR3 length: 13 amino acids. CDR1 is SGHRS, CDR2 YFSETQ, per germline. The assay was immunoSEQ multiplex PCR, and TCRdb's table has in-frame clones only and misses some. This sample has around 150,000 clones, with roughly nine tenths found just once. The donors were part of the validation cohort, which consisted of under 150 subjects and was separate from the first cohort of about 650 subjects. This receptor was identified in a man aged 18 to 30 in good health and CMV-seronegative. Sample: PBMCs. This chain connects TRBV5-1 to TRBJ1-1; TRBD1 matches at 8 bases. CDR3 nucleotide sequence: TGCGCCAGTAAGGGACAGGAGAACACTGAAGCTTTCTTT. This gives the protein CASKGQENTEAFF.